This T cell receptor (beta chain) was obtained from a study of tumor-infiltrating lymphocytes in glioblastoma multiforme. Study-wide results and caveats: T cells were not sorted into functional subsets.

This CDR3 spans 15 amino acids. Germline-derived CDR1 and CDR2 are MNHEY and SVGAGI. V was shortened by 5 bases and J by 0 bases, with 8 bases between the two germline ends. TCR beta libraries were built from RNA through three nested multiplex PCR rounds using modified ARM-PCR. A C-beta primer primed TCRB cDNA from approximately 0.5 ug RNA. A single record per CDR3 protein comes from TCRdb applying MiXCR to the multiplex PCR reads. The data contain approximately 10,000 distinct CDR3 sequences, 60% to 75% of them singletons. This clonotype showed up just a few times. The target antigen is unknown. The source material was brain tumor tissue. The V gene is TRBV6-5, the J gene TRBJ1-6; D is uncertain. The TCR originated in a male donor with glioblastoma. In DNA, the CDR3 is TGTGCCAGCAGTCTGGATGGCTCCTATAATTCACCCCTCCACTTT. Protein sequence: CASSLDGSYNSPLHF.